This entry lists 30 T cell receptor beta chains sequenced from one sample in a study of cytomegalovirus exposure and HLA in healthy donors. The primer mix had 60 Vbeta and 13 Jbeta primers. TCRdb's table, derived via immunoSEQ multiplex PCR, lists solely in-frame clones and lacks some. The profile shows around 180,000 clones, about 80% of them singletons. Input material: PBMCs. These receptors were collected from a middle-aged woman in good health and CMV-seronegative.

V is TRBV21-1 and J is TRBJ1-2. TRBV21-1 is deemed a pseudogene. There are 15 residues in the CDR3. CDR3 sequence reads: CASSSPVRRGGGYTF. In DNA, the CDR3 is TGTGCCAGCAGCTCTCCAGTTAGGCGGGGGGGTGGCTACACCTTC.

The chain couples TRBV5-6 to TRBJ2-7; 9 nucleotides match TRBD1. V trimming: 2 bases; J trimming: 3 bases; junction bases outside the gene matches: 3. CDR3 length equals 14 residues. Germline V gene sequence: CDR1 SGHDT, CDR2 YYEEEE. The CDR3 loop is CASSFMGQGYEQYF. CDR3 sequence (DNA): TGTGCCAGCAGCTTCATGGGACAGGGCTACGAGCAGTACTTC.

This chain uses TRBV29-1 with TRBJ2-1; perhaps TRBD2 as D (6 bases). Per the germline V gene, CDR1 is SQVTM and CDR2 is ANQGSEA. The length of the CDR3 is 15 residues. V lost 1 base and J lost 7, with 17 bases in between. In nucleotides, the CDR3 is TGCAGCGTTGAAGTCTCGTCCCCCGGGGGAAATGAGCAGTTCTTC. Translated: CSVEVSSPGGNEQFF.

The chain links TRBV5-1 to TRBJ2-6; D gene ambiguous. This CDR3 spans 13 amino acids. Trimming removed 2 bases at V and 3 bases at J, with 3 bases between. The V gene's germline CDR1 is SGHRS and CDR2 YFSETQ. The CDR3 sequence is CASSFFGANVLTF. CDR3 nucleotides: TGCGCCAGCAGCTTCTTTGGGGCCAACGTCCTGACTTTC.

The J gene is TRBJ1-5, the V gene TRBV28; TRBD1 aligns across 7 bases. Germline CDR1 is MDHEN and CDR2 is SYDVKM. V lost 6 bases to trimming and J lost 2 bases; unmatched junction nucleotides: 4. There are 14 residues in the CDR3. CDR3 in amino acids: CASRLTGGNQPQHF. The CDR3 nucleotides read TGTGCCAGCAGATTAACAGGGGGCAATCAGCCCCAGCATTTT.

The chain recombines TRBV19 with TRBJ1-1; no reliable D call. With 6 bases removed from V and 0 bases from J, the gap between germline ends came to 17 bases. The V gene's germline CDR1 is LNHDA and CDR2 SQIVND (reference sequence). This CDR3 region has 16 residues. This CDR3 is CASRAPRERMNTEAFF. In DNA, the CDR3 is TGTGCCAGTAGAGCCCCTCGGGAAAGGATGAACACTGAAGCTTTCTTT.

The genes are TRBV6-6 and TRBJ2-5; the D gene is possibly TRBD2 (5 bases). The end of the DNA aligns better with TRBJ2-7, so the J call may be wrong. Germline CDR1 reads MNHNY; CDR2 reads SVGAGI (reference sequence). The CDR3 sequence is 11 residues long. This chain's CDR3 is CASTAEGEQYF. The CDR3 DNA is TGTGCCAGCACCGCCGAGGGCGAGCAGTACTTC.

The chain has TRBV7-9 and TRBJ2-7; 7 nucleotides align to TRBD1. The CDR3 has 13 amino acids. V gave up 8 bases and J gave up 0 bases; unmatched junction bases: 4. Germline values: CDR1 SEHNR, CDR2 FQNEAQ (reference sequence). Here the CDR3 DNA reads TGTGCCAGCTTCGGACAGGCCTCCTACGAGCAGTACTTC. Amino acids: CASFGQASYEQYF.

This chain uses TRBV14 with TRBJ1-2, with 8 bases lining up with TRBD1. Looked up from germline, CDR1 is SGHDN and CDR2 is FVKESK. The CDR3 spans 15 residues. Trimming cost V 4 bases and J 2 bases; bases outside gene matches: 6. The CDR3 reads CASSRENRGNYGYTF. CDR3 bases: TGTGCCAGCAGCCGTGAGAACAGGGGGAACTATGGCTACACCTTC.

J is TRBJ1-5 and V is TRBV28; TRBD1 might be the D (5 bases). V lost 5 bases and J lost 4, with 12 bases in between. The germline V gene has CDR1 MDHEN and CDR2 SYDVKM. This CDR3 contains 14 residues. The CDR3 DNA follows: TGTGCCAGCAGTCAAAGGGGAGGGAATCAGCCCCAGCATTTT. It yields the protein CASSQRGGNQPQHF. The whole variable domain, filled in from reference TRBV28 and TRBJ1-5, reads DVKVTQSSRYLVKRTGEKVFLECVQDMDHENMFWYRQDPGLGLRLIYFSYDVKMKEKGDIPEGYSVSREKKERFSLILESASTNQTSMYLCASSQRGGNQPQHFGDGTRLSIL.

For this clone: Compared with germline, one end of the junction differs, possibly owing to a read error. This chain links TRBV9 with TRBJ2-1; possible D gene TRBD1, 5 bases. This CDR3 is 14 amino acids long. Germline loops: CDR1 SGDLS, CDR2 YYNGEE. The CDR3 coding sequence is TGTGCCAGCAGCGCCAGCCCCGGACACAATGAGCAATTCTTC. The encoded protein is CASSASPGHNEQFF.

CDR3 nucleotide sequence: TGTGCCAGCAGCTTGCGGACAGGGGGTAAACACAATGAGCAGTTCTTC. As protein: CASSLRTGGKHNEQFF. The chain has TRBV5-6 and TRBJ2-1; 10 bases map to TRBD1. J gave up 5 bases and V 1 base, and 6 bases lay outside the gene matches. The germline V gene has CDR1 SGHDT and CDR2 YYEEEE. This CDR3 comprises 16 residues. The full variable domain, rest sourced from reference TRBV5-6 and TRBJ2-1, is DAGVTQSPTHLIKTRGQQVTLRCSPKSGHDTVSWYQQALGQGPQFIFQYYEEEERQRGNFPDRFSGHQFPNYSSELNVNALLLGDSALYLCASSLRTGGKHNEQFFGPGTRLTVL.

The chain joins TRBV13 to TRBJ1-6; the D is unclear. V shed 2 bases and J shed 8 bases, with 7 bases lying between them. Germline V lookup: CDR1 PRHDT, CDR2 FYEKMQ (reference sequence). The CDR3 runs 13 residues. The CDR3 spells CASSLPQDSPLHF. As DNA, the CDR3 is TGTGCCAGCAGCTTACCTCAGGATTCACCCCTCCACTTT.

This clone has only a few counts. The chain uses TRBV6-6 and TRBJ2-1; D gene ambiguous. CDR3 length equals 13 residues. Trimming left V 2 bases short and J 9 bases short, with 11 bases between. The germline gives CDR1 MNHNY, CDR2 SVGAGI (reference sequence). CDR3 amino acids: CASSYHNYGEQFF. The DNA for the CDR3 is TGTGCCAGCAGTTACCACAACTACGGTGAGCAGTTCTTC.

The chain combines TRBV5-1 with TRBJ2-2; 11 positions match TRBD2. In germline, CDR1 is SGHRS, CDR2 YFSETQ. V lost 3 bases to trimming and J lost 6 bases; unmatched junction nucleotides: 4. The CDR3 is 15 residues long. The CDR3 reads CASSSRTSGSGELFF. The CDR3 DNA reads TGCGCCAGCAGCTCAAGGACTAGCGGGTCCGGGGAGCTGTTTTTT.

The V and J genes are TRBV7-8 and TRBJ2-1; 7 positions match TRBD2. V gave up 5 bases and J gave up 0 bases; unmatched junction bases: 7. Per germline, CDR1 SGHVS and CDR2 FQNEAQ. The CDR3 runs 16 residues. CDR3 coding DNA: TGTGCCAGCAGCGAACCACTAGCGACCTCCTACAATGAGCAGTTCTTC. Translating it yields CASSEPLATSYNEQFF.

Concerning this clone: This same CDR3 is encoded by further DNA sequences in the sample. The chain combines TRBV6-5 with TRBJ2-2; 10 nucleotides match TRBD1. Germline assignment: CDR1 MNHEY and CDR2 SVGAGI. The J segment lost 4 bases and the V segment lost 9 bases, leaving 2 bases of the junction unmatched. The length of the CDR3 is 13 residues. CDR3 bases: TGTGCCAGTCGGACAGGGGGCACCGGGGAGCTGTTTTTT. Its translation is CASRTGGTGELFF.

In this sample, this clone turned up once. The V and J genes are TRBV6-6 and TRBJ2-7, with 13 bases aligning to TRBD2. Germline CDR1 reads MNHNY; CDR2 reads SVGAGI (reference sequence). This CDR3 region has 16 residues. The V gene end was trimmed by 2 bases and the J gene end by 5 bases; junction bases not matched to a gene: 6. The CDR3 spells CASSYPGTSGTHEQYF. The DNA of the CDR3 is TGTGCCAGCAGTTACCCTGGGACTAGCGGGACCCACGAGCAGTACTTC.

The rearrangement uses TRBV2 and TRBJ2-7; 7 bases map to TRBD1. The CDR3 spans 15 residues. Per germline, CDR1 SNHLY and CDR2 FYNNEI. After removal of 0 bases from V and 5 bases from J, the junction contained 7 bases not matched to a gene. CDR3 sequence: CASSEAPAGGNEQYF. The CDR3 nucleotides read TGTGCCAGCAGTGAAGCGCCTGCAGGGGGAAACGAGCAGTACTTC.

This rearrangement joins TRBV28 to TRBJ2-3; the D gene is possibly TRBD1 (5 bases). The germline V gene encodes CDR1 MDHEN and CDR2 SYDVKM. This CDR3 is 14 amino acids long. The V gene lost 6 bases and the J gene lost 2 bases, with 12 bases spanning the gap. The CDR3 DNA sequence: TGTGCCAGCAGCCCCCGACAGATCACAGATACGCAGTATTTT. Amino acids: CASSPRQITDTQYF.

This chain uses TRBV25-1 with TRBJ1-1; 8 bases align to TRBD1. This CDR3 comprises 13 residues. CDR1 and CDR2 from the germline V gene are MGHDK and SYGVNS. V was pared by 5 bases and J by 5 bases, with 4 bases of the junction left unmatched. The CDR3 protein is CASSRQGMTEAFF. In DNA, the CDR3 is TGTGCCAGCAGTCGACAGGGGATGACTGAAGCTTTCTTT.

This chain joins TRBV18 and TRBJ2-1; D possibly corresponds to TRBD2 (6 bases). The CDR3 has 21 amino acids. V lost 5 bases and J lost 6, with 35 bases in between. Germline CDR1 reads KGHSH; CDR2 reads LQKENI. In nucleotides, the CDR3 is TGTGCCAGCTCATCCTTCCGGGGAGGCTCTTTAACAGCCTTTGCGGCCAATGAGCAGTTCTTC. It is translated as CASSSFRGGSLTAFAANEQFF.

CDR3 amino acids: CASRGTGDYEQYF. The CDR3 DNA reads TGCGCCAGCAGGGGGACAGGGGACTACGAGCAGTACTTC. V usage is TRBV10-2 and J usage is TRBJ2-7; 10 nucleotides agree with TRBD1. CDR1 is WSHSY and CDR2 is SAAADI in the germline V gene. Unmatched junction bases numbered 2, after V lost 6 bases and J lost 3 bases. CDR3 length: 13 residues.

For the CDR3, the DNA is TGTGCCAGCAGAGGGGACAGCTCCTACGAGCAGTACTTC. Translating it yields CASRGDSSYEQYF. The chain is built from TRBV2 and TRBJ2-7; the match to TRBD1 covers 7 bases. The CDR3 covers 13 residues. The trim removed 6 bases at V and 0 bases at J, leaving 2 bases unmatched. Germline assignment: CDR1 SNHLY and CDR2 FYNNEI.

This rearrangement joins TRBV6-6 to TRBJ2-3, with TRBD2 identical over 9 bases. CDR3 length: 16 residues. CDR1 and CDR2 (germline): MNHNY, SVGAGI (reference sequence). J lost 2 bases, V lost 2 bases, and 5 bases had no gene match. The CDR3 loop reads CASSYLGTSSTDTQYF. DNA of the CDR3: TGTGCCAGCAGTTACCTAGGGACTAGCTCCACAGATACGCAGTATTTT.

CDR3 coding DNA: TGTGCCAGTAGTATCTCGGGGACAGTTCAAAATGAAAAACTGTTTTTT. Translated: CASSISGTVQNEKLFF. The chain employs TRBV19 and TRBJ1-4; 7 bases map to TRBD1. The CDR3 runs to 16 residues. Germline values: CDR1 LNHDA, CDR2 SQIVND (reference sequence). V lost 3 bases and J lost 5; bases outside the gene matches: 9.

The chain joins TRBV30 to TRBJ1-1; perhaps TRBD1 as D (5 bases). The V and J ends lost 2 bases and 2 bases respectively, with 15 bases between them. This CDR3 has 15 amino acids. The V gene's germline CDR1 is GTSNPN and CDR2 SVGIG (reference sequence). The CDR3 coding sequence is TGTGCCTGGAGTTTGACAGAAATTTTAAACACTGAAGCTTTCTTT. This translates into CAWSLTEILNTEAFF.

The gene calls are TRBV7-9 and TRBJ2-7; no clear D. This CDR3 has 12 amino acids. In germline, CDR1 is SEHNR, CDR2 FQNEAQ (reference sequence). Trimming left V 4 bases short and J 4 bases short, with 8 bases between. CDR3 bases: TGTGCCAGCAGCTCTGCCGGGTACGAGCAGTACTTC. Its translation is CASSSAGYEQYF.

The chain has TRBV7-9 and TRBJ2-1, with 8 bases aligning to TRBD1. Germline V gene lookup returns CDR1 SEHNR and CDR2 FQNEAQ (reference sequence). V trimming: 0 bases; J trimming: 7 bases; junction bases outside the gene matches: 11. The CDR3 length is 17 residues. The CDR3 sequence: CASSLAVTGGNENEQFF. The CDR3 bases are TGTGCCAGCAGCTTAGCGGTCACAGGGGGGAACGAAAATGAGCAGTTCTTC.

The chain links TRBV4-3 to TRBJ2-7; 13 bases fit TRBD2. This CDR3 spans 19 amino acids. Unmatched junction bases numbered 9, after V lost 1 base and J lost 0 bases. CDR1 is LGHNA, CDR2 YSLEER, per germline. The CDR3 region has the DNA TGCGCCAGCAGCCAAGCCCGAGGGACTAGCGGGAAGGTCTCCTACGAGCAGTACTTC. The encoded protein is CASSQARGTSGKVSYEQYF.